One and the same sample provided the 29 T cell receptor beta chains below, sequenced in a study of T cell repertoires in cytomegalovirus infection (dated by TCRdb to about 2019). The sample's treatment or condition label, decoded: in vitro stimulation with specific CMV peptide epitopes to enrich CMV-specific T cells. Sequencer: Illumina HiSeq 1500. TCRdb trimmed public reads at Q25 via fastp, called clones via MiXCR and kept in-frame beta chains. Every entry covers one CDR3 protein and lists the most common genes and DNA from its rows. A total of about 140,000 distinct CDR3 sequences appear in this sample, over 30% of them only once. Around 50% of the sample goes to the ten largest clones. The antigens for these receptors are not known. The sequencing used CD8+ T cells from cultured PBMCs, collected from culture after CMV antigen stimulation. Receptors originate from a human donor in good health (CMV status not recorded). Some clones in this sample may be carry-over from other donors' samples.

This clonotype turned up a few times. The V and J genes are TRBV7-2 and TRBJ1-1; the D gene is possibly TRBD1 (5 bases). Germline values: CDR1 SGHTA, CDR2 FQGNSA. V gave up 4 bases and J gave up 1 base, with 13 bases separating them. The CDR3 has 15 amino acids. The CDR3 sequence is CASSSYDGANTEAFF. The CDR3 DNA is TGTGCCAGCAGCTCGTACGACGGGGCGAACACTGAAGCTTTCTTT.

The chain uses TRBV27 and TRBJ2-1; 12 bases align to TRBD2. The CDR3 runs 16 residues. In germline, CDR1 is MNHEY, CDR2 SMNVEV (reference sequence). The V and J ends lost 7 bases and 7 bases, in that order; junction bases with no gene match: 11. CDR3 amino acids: CASIGLAGSLWNEQFF. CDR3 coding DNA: TGTGCCAGCATCGGACTAGCGGGGAGTCTTTGGAATGAGCAGTTCTTC.

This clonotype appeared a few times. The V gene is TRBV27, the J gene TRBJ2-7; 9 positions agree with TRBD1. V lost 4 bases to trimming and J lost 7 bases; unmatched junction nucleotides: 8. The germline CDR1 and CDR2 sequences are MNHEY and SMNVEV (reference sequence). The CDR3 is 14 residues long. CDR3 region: CASSSRDRASEQYF. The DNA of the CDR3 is TGTGCCAGCAGTTCCCGGGACAGGGCAAGTGAGCAGTACTTC.

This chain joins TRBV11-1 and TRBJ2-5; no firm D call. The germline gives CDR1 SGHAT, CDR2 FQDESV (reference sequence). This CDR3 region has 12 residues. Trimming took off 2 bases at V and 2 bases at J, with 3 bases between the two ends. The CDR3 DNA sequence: TGTGCCAGCAGCTTACCTCAAGAGACCCAGTACTTC. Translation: CASSLPQETQYF.

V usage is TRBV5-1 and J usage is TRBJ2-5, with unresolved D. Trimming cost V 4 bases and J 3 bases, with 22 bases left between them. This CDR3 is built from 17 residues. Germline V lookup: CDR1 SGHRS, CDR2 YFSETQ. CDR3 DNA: TGCGCCAGCAGCCCGGCAAGTGTGGGGATTTGGGAAGAGACCCAGTACTTC. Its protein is CASSPASVGIWEETQYF.

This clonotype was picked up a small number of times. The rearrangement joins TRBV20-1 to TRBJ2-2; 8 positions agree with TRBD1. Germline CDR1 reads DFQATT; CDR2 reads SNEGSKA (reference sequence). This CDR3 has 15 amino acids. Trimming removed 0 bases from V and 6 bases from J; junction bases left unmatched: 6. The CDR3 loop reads CSARDPGRGPGELFF. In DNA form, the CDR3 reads TGCAGTGCTAGAGATCCCGGCAGGGGGCCCGGGGAGCTGTTTTTT.

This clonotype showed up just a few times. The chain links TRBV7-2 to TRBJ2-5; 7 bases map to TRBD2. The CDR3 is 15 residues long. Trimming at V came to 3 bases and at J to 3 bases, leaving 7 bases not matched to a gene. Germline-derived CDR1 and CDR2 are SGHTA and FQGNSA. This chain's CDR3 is CASSFVAGEKETQYF. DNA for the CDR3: TGTGCCAGCAGCTTCGTAGCGGGTGAGAAAGAGACCCAGTACTTC. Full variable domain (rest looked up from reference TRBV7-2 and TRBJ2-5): GAGVSQSPSNKVTEKGKDVELRCDPISGHTALYWYRQSLGQGLEFLIYFQGNSAPDKSGLPSDRFSAERTGGSVSTLTIQRTQQEDSAVYLCASSFVAGEKETQYFGPGTRLLVL.

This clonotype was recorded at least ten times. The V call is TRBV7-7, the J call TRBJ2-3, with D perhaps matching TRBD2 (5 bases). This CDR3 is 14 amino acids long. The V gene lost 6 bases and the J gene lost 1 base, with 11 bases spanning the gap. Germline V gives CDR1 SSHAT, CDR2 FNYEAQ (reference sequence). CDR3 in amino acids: CASSDGVGTDTQYF. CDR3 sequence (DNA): TGTGCCAGCAGTGACGGGGTAGGCACAGATACGCAGTATTTT. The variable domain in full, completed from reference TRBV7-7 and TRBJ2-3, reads GAGVSQSPRYKVTKRGQDVTLRCDPISSHATLYWYQQALGQGPEFLTYFNYEAQPDKSGLPSDRFSAERPEGSISTLTIQRTEQRDSAMYRCASSDGVGTDTQYFGPGTRLTVL.

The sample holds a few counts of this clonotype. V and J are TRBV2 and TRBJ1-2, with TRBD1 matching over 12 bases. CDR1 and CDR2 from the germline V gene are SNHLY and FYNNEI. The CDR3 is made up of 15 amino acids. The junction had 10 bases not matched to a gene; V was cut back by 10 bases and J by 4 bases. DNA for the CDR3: TGTGCCAACTCGCGGGACAGGGGGCAGGGCTATGGCTACACCTTC. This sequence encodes CANSRDRGQGYGYTF.

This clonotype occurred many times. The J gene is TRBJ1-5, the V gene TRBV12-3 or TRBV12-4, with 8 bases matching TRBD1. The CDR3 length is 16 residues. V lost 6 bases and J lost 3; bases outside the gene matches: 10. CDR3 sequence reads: CASRERTGPNNQPQHF. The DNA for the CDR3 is TGTGCCAGCAGGGAGAGGACAGGGCCTAACAATCAGCCCCAGCATTTT.

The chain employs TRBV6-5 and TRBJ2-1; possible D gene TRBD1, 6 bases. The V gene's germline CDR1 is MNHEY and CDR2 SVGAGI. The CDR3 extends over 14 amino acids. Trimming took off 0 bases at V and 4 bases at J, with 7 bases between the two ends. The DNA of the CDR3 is TGTGCCAGCAGTTACTCGACAGGATACAATGAGCAGTTCTTC. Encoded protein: CASSYSTGYNEQFF.

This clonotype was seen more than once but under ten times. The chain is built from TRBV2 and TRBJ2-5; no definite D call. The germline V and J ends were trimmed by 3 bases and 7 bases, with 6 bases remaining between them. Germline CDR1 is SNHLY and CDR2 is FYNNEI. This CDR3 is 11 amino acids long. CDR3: CASSDGPTQYF. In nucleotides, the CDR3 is TGTGCCAGCAGTGATGGCCCGACCCAGTACTTC. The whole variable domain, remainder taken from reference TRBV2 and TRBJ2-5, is EPEVTQTPSHQVTQMGQEVILRCVPISNHLYFYWYRQILGQKVEFLVSFYNNEISEKSEIFDDQFSVERPDGSNFTLKIRSTKLEDSAMYFCASSDGPTQYFGPGTRLLVL.

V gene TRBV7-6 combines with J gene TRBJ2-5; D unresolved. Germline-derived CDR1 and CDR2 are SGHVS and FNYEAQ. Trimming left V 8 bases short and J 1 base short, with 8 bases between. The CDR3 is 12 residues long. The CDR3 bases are TGTGCCAGCGGCGACGGCCAAGAGACCCAGTACTTC. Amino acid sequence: CASGDGQETQYF.

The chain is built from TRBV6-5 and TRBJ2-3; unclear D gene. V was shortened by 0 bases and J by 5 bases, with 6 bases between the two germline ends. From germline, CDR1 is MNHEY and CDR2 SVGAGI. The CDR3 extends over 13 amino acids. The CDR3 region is CASSYSVGDTQYF. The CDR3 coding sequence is TGTGCCAGCAGTTACTCGGTCGGAGATACGCAGTATTTT.

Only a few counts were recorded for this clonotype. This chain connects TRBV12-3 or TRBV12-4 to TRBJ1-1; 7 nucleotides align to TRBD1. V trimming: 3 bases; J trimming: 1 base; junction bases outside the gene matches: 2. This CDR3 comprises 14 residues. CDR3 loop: CASSLTGTNTEAFF. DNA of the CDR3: TGTGCCAGCAGTTTGACAGGGACGAACACTGAAGCTTTCTTT.

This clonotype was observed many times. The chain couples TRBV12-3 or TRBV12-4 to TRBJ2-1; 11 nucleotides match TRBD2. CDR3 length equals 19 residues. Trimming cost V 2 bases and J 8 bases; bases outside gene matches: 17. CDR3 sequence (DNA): TGTGCCAGCAGTTTACCGGGAACTAGCGGGGGCCGCGTAAGTCATGAGCAGTTCTTC. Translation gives CASSLPGTSGGRVSHEQFF.

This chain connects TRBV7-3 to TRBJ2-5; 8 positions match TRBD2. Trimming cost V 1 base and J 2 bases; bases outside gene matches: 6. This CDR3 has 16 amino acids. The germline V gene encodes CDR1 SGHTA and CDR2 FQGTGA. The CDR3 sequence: CASSLNGGELQETQYF. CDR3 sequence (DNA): TGTGCCAGCAGCTTAAACGGGGGGGAACTTCAAGAGACCCAGTACTTC.

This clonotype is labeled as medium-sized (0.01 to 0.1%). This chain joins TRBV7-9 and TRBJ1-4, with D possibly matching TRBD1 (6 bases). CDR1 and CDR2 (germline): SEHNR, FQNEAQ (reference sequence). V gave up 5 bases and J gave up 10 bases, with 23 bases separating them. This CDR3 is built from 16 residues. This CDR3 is CASSPNTDRNPGKLFF. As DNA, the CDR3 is TGTGCCAGCAGCCCAAACACCGACAGGAACCCGGGAAAACTGTTTTTT.

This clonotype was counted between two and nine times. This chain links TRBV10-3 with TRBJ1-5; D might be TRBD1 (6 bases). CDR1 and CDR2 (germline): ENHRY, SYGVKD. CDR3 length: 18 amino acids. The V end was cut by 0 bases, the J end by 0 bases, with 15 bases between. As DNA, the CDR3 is TGTGCCATCAGTGAGTCGATAGACAGGTTCCATAGCAATCAGCCCCAGCATTTT. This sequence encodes CAISESIDRFHSNQPQHF.

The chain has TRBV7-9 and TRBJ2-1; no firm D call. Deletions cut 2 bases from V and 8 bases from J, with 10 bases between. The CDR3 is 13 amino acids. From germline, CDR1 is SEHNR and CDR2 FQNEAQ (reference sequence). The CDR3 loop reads CASSLYGVDEQFF. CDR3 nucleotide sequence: TGTGCCAGCAGCTTATATGGGGTAGATGAGCAGTTCTTC.

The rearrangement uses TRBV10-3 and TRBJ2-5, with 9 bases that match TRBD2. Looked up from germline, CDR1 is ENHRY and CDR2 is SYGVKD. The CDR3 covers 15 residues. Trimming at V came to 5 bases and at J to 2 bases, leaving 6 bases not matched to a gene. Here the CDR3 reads CAISPTSGDQETQYF. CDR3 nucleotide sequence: TGTGCCATCAGTCCGACTAGCGGAGATCAAGAGACCCAGTACTTC.

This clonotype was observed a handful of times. CDR3 nucleotides: TGTGCCAGCAGCACCCGGACAGGAGGACAGCCCCAGCATTTT. It encodes CASSTRTGGQPQHF. This chain uses TRBV7-8 with TRBJ1-5; 7 bases match TRBD1. J was trimmed by 7 bases and V by 5 bases; bases with no gene match: 8. The CDR3 spans 14 residues. Per germline, CDR1 SGHVS and CDR2 FQNEAQ.

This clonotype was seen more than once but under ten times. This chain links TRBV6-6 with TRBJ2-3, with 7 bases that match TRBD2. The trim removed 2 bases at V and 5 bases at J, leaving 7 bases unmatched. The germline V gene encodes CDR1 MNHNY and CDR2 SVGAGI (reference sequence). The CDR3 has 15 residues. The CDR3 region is CASSYERGRVDTQYF. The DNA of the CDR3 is TGTGCCAGCAGTTACGAGCGGGGCCGGGTAGATACGCAGTATTTT.

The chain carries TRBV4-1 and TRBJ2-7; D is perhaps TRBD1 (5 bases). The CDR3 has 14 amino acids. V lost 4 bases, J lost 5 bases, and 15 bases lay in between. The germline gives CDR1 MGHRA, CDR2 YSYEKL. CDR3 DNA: TGCGCCAGCAGCCCTACTCCAGGGATTGACGAGCAGTACTTC. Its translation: CASSPTPGIDEQYF.

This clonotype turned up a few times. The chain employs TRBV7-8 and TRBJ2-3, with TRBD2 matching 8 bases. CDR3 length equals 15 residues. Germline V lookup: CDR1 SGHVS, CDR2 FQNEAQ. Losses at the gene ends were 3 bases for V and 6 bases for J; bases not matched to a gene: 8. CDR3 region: CASSFGRGGLDTQYF. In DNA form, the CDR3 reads TGTGCCAGCAGCTTTGGACGGGGGGGCCTGGATACGCAGTATTTT.

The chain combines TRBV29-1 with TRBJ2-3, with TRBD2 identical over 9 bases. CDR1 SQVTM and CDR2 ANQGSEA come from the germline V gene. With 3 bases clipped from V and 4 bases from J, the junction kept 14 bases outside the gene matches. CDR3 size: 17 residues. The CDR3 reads CSVDGDFERGAPDTQYF. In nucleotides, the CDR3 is TGCAGCGTTGATGGGGATTTTGAGCGGGGGGCCCCAGATACGCAGTATTTT.

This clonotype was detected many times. Written as DNA, the CDR3 is TGTGCCAGCAGCGCTGACAGTTCTGAACCCCAGCATTTT. Protein product: CASSADSSEPQHF. V gene TRBV7-8 combines with J gene TRBJ1-5; a possible D gene is TRBD1 (5 bases). The CDR3 runs 13 residues. Germline V gene lookup returns CDR1 SGHVS and CDR2 FQNEAQ. Trimming removed 5 bases at V and 10 bases at J, with 15 bases between.

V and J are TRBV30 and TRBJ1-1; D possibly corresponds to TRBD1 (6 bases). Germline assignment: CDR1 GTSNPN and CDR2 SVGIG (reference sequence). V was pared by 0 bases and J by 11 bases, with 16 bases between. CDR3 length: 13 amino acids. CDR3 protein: CAWSVAQGMKAFF. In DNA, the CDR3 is TGTGCCTGGAGTGTTGCCCAGGGGATGAAGGCTTTCTTT.

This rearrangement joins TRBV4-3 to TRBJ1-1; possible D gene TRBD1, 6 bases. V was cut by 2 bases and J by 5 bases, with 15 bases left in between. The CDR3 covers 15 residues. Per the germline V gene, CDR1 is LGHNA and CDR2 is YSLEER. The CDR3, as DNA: TGCGCCAGCAGCCAACTAGGACAGAGTGGAACTGAAGCTTTCTTT. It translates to CASSQLGQSGTEAFF.